Presented here are 19 T cell receptor beta chains from one specimen sequenced in a study of metastatic and nonmetastatic thyroid tumors. TCRdb re-processed the PCR reads through MiXCR. There are just over 8,000 clones in the sample; over 20% occur only once, and around a quarter lies in the top ten. Ahead of thyroid surgery, no patient had received treatment of any kind. The material sequenced was tumor tissue. Receptors originate from a female donor with papillary thyroid cancer or a benign thyroid nodule (not recorded which). Some clones in this sample may be carry-over from other donors' samples.

The table lists this clone with a few counts. The chain is built from TRBV12-3 or TRBV12-4 and TRBJ2-3; D unclear. V was cut by 8 bases and J by 2 bases, with 8 bases left in between. The CDR3 is made up of 12 amino acids. CDR3 coding DNA: TGTGCCAGCGGCGGTAACACAGATACGCAGTATTTT. Its protein is CASGGNTDTQYF.

At least ten counts were recorded for this clone. The chain joins TRBV6-6 to TRBJ2-5, with TRBD2 matching over 10 bases. This CDR3 contains 18 residues. V shed 2 bases and J 5 bases; nucleotides not matched to a gene: 14. CDR1 is MNHNY, CDR2 SVGAGI, per germline (reference sequence). CDR3 amino acids: CASSYLPPERGGQETQYF. CDR3 bases: TGTGCCAGCAGTTACCTCCCCCCCGAGCGGGGGGGACAGGAGACCCAGTACTTC.

This clone came up many times. This chain connects TRBV11-3 to TRBJ2-2; possible D gene TRBD1, 5 bases. This CDR3 contains 16 residues. From germline, CDR1 is SGHNT and CDR2 YENEEA. V was pared by 2 bases and J by 6 bases, with 16 bases between. As DNA, the CDR3 is TGTGCCAGCAGCTTACTTCTGGCCAGGGTGGCCGGGGAGCTGTTTTTT. Protein product: CASSLLLARVAGELFF. Supplemented by reference TRBV11-3 and TRBJ2-2, the full variable domain reads EAGVVQSPRYKIIEKKQPVAFWCNPISGHNTLYWYLQNLGQGPELLIRYENEEAVDDSQLPKDRFSAERLKGVDSTLKIQPAELGDSAVYLCASSLLLARVAGELFFGEGSRLTVL.

The chain is built from TRBV2 and TRBJ2-1; D possibly corresponds to TRBD1 (5 bases). Germline V lookup: CDR1 SNHLY, CDR2 FYNNEI. Trimming stripped 1 base from V and 4 bases from J, with 11 bases between. The CDR3 runs to 15 residues. CDR3 nucleotide sequence: TGTGCCAGCAGTGAAGGTAGGGGCGAGTACAATGAGCAGTTCTTC. It encodes CASSEGRGEYNEQFF.

This clone has a count of ten or more. CDR3 sequence: CASSQNMAIDTDTQYF. The CDR3 coding sequence is TGTGCCAGCAGTCAAAACATGGCCATCGACACAGATACGCAGTATTTT. The chain recombines TRBV3-1 with TRBJ2-3, with D unresolved. The V end was cut by 6 bases, the J end by 2 bases, with 18 bases between. CDR1 LGHDT and CDR2 YNNKEL come from the germline V gene (reference sequence). This CDR3 region has 16 residues.

A few counts support this clone. Given a much more abundant clone one base away, this may be a read error. This same CDR3 is encoded by further DNA sequences in the sample. The chain recombines TRBV7-9 with TRBJ1-4; D remains unclear. V dropped 5 bases and J dropped 11 bases, with 18 bases sitting between them. The CDR3 consists of 14 residues. Germline CDR1 is SEHNR and CDR2 is FQNEAQ (reference sequence). The DNA for the CDR3 is TGTGCCAGCAGCCCCCGCGCAGTTTTGGAGAAACTGTTTTTT. Amino acid sequence: CASSPRAVLEKLFF.

V is TRBV10-3 and J is TRBJ2-5; 7 bases are shared with TRBD2. Germline lookup yields CDR1 ENHRY and CDR2 SYGVKD. This CDR3 has 16 residues. With V trimmed by 2 bases and J by 1 base, 7 bases remained unmatched. The CDR3 is CAISEPTAGVQETQYF. DNA for the CDR3: TGTGCCATCAGTGAGCCTACTGCGGGGGTCCAAGAGACCCAGTACTTC.

This chain uses TRBV15 with TRBJ2-3, with D unclear. The length of the CDR3 is 14 residues. Germline CDR1 LNHNV, CDR2 YYDKDF (reference sequence). V dropped 0 bases and J dropped 2 bases, with 6 bases sitting between them. CDR3 region: CATSRDRVTDTQYF. The CDR3 DNA is TGTGCCACCAGCAGAGATCGGGTCACAGATACGCAGTATTTT.

CDR3 DNA sequence: TGTGCCACCCCTTCGGGAGGGTCCTACAATGATCACTTCTTC. Translated: CATPSGGSYNDHFF. V gene TRBV27 combines with J gene TRBJ2-1; 8 nucleotides align to TRBD2. The CDR3 covers 14 residues. Germline V lookup: CDR1 MNHEY, CDR2 SMNVEV (reference sequence). With 10 bases clipped from V and 16 bases from J, the junction kept 21 bases outside the gene matches.

This clone is medium-sized (0.01 to 0.1%) by share. The chain joins TRBV28 to TRBJ1-6; 9 positions match TRBD1. V was pared by 5 bases and J by 4 bases, with 6 bases of the junction left unmatched. In germline, CDR1 is MDHEN, CDR2 SYDVKM. The CDR3 length is 16 residues. CDR3 DNA sequence: TGTGCCAGCAGTAGAACAGGGGGCCAATATAATTCACCCCTCCACTTT. Translation: CASSRTGGQYNSPLHF.

This chain connects TRBV10-3 to TRBJ2-1, with 7 nucleotides matching TRBD2. After removal of 3 bases from V and 3 bases from J, the junction contained 17 bases not matched to a gene. The CDR3 is 19 amino acids. CDR1 is ENHRY and CDR2 is SYGVKD in the germline V gene. For the CDR3, the DNA is TGTGCCATCAGTGATCAAATGGGCGGAGGAACTAGCGACTACAATGAGCAGTTCTTC. It yields the protein CAISDQMGGGTSDYNEQFF.

This clone was counted between two and nine times. This sequence joins TRBV6-1 and TRBJ1-5, with a tentative D call TRBD1 (6 bases). The CDR3 is made up of 14 amino acids. The ends were cut back, 6 bases at V and 4 bases at J, with 13 bases in the middle. CDR1 and CDR2 (germline): MNHNS, SASEGT. CDR3 region: CASRGGGGNQPQHF. CDR3 sequence (DNA): TGTGCCAGCAGGGGGGGAGGGGGTAATCAGCCCCAGCATTTT.

V usage is TRBV7-2 and J usage is TRBJ1-2, with a weak D call TRBD1 (5 bases). Germline loops: CDR1 SGHTA, CDR2 FQGNSA. V lost 1 base and J lost 2, with 11 bases in between. This CDR3 region has 15 residues. The CDR3 spells CASSLGGSSNYGYTF. Written as DNA, the CDR3 is TGTGCCAGCAGCTTAGGGGGCAGTTCGAACTATGGCTACACCTTC.

This clone has ten or more counts. This chain connects TRBV7-2 to TRBJ2-7; D may be TRBD1 (5 bases). The germline V and J ends were trimmed by 2 bases and 0 bases, with 20 bases remaining between them. From germline, CDR1 is SGHTA and CDR2 FQGNSA. The CDR3 covers 18 residues. The CDR3 region is CASSLLRLWARGSYEQYF. The CDR3 region has the DNA TGTGCCAGCAGCTTATTACGGCTTTGGGCAAGGGGCTCCTACGAGCAGTACTTC.

There are a few counts of this clone. V usage is TRBV6-1 and J usage is TRBJ2-5; 12 bases map to TRBD2. Germline values: CDR1 MNHNS, CDR2 SASEGT. The CDR3 has 15 residues. V was pared by 6 bases and J by 5 bases, with 7 bases of the junction left unmatched. CDR3 DNA sequence: TGTGCCAGCAGCCTACTAGCGGGAGGAGGTGAGACCCAGTACTTC. Protein: CASSLLAGGGETQYF.

The gene calls are TRBV28 and TRBJ1-1; D ambiguous. The CDR3 loop spans 11 amino acids. Trimming removed 2 bases from V and 8 bases from J, with 6 bases in between. CDR1 is MDHEN, CDR2 SYDVKM, per germline. Here the CDR3 reads CASSLGWEAFF. The CDR3 DNA reads as TGTGCCAGCAGTTTAGGGTGGGAAGCTTTCTTT.

V usage is TRBV7-2 and J usage is TRBJ2-5; either TRBD1 or TRBD2 may supply D (5 bases each). The CDR3 is 13 amino acids. CDR1 and CDR2 from the germline V gene are SGHTA and FQGNSA. V lost 5 bases and J lost 4, with 11 bases in between. CDR3 sequence reads: CASSGGRRETQYF. Here the CDR3 DNA reads TGTGCCAGCAGCGGGGGACGGCGAGAGACCCAGTACTTC.

The rearrangement links TRBV5-1 to TRBJ1-3; possible D gene TRBD1, 5 bases. The CDR3 length is 14 residues. CDR1 and CDR2 (germline): SGHRS, YFSETQ. The ends were cut back, 0 bases at V and 4 bases at J, with 8 bases in the middle. The CDR3 here is CASSLGDGGNTIYF. DNA for the CDR3: TGCGCCAGCAGCTTGGGGGACGGGGGAAACACCATATATTTT. Supplemented by reference TRBV5-1 and TRBJ1-3, the full variable domain reads KAGVTQTPRYLIKTRGQQVTLSCSPISGHRSVSWYQQTPGQGLQFLFEYFSETQRNKGNFPGRFSGRQFSNSRSEMNVSTLELGDSALYLCASSLGDGGNTIYFGEGSWLTVV.

By proportion, this clone is medium-sized. This rearrangement joins TRBV6-5 to TRBJ1-5; TRBD1 aligns across 7 bases. This CDR3 is 14 amino acids long. V lost 2 bases and J lost 3; bases outside the gene matches: 1. The germline V gene encodes CDR1 MNHEY and CDR2 SVGAGI. This CDR3 is CASSYDRANQPQHF. Written as DNA, the CDR3 is TGTGCCAGCAGTTACGACAGGGCCAATCAGCCCCAGCATTTT.